Sequencing of this T cell receptor beta chain was carried out in a study of molecular identifiers for immune sequencing clone quantification. Whole-study findings and limits: A shared barcode on identical TCR molecules could lead to underestimated sizes for highly expanded clones. Amid approximately 1 million naive cells, spiked Jurkat TCR RNA from one cell was reportedly still detectable.

Notes on this clonotype: Its antigen is not identified.

V was pared by 0 bases and J by 5 bases, with 5 bases of the junction left unmatched. This CDR3 contains 15 residues. Germline CDR1 reads SGHVS; CDR2 reads FNYEAQ. Preparation methods for the bulk TCR libraries were those previously described, with listed TCR primers. TCRdb analysed the PCR reads with MiXCR anew, one entry per CDR3 protein. The data contain 400,000 to 600,000 distinct CDR3 sequences, roughly 25% of them seen just once; the ten biggest clones take up under 0.8%. The J gene is TRBJ2-5, the V gene TRBV7-6, with 8 nucleotides matching TRBD2. Sample: naive CD8+ T cells from blood, with Jurkat cell RNA spiked in. Subset described: FACS-sorted CD8+CD4-CCR7+CD45RA+ naive T cells. The receptor comes from a human donor in good health. Some libraries in this study had Jurkat cell RNA spiked in. The CDR3 protein is CASSLARGARETQYF. In nucleotides, the CDR3 is TGTGCCAGCAGCTTAGCGCGGGGGGCTCGGGAGACCCAGTACTTC.